This T cell receptor (beta chain) was recorded in a study of control samples from healthy donors and cancer patients (TCRdb year 2020). Libraries were prepared through the immunoSEQ multiplex PCR assay. TCRdb took over this immuneACCESS table, retaining in-frame rearrangements with V and J assigned. Such tables are incomplete; in checked studies, under half of the missing clones stem from an unresolved V gene, and the remainder is unexplained. A total of 150,000 or so clones appear in this sample, about 94% of them only once. The ten largest make up 14% of the sample. Comment on this clone: Its antigen has not been determined. Per-nucleotide qualities are absent, and no much larger clonotype sits a single base away.

Trimming removed 5 bases from V and 1 base from J; the gene matches leave 4 bases unexplained. Counted from cysteine to phenylalanine, this CDR3 has 15 amino acids. Just the 45-base CDR3 DNA is kept, in frame starting at base 1. CDR1 and CDR2, looked up from the germline V gene, are MNHEY and SVGEGT. Rearrangement joined TRBV6-2 or TRBV6-3 to TRBJ2-7, and 11 junction bases match TRBD2. The TCR was taken from a man aged 55 to 69 with colorectal cancer. Sample: PBMCs. This receptor has the CDR3 CASSTSGGISYEQYF. The DNA sequence is as follows: TGTGCCAGCAGTACTAGCGGGGGTATATCCTACGAGCAGTACTTC.